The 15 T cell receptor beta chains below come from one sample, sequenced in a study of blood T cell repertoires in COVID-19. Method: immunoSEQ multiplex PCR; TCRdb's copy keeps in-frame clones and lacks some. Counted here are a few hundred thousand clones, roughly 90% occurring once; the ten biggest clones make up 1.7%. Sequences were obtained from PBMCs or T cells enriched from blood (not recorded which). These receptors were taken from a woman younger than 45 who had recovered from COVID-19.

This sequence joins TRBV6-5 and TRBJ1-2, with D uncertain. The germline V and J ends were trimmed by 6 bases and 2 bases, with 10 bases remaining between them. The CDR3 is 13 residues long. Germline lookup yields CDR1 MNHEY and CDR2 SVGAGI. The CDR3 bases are TGTGCCAGCAGGCGGGGAATAAACTATGGCTACACCTTC. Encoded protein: CASRRGINYGYTF.

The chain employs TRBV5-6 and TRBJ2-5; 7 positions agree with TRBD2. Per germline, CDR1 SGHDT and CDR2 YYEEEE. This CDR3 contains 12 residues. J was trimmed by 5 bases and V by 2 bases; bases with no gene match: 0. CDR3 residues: CASSFGRETQYF. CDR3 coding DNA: TGTGCCAGCAGCTTCGGGAGGGAGACCCAGTACTTC. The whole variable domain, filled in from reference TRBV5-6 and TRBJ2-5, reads DAGVTQSPTHLIKTRGQQVTLRCSPKSGHDTVSWYQQALGQGPQFIFQYYEEEERQRGNFPDRFSGHQFPNYSSELNVNALLLGDSALYLCASSFGRETQYFGPGTRLLVL.

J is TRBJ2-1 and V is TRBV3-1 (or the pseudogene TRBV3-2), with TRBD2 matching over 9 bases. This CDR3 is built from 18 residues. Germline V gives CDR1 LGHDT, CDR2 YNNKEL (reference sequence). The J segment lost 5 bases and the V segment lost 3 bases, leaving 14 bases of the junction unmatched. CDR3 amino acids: CASSQGPVLAGNNNEQFF. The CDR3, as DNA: TGTGCCAGCAGCCAGGGCCCAGTCCTAGCGGGAAATAACAATGAGCAGTTCTTC.

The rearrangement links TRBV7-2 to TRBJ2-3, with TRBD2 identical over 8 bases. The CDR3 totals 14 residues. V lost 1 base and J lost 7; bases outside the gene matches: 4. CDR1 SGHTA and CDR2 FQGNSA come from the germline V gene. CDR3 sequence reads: CASSLGGLGNTQYF. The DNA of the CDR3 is TGTGCCAGCAGCTTAGGGGGACTAGGAAATACGCAGTATTTT.

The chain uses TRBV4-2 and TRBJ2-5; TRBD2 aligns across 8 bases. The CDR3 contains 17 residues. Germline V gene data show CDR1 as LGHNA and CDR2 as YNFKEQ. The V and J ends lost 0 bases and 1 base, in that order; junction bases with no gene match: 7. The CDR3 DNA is TGTGCCAGCAGCCAAGAGCGAACTAGCGGAGTCCAAGAGACCCAGTACTTC. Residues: CASSQERTSGVQETQYF.

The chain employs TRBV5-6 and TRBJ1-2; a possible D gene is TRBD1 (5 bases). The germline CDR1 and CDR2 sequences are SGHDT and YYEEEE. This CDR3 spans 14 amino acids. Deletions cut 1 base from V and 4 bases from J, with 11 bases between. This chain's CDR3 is CASSLLRTRYGYTF. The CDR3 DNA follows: TGTGCCAGCAGCTTGTTGCGGACACGCTATGGCTACACCTTC.

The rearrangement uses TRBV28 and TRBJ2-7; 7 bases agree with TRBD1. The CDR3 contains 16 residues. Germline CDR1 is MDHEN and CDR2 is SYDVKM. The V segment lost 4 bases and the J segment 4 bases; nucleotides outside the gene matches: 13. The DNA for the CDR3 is TGTGCCAGCAGTTCTGGGAAGACAGGGTTTTTTTACGAGCAGTACTTC. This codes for CASSSGKTGFFYEQYF. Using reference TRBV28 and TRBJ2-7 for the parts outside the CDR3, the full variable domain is DVKVTQSSRYLVKRTGEKVFLECVQDMDHENMFWYRQDPGLGLRLIYFSYDVKMKEKGDIPEGYSVSREKKERFSLILESASTNQTSMYLCASSSGKTGFFYEQYFGPGTRLTVT.

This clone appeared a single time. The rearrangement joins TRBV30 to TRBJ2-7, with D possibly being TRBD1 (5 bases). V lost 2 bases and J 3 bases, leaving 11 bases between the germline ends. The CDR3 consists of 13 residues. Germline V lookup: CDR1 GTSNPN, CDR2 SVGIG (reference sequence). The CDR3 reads CAWSQGRVYEQYF. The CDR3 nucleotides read TGTGCCTGGAGTCAGGGCAGGGTCTACGAGCAGTACTTC. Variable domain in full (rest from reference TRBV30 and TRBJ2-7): SQTIHQWPATLVQPVGSPLSLECTVEGTSNPNLYWYRQAAGRGLQLLFYSVGIGQISSEVPQNLSASRPQDRQFILSSKKLLLSDSGFYLCAWSQGRVYEQYFGPGTRLTVT.

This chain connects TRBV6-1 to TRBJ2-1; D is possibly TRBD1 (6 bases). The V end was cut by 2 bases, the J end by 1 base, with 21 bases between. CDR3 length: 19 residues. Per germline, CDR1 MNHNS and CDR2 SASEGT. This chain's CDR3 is CASSEWMRLGHPSYNEQFF. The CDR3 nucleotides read TGTGCCAGCAGTGAATGGATGAGATTGGGACACCCATCCTACAATGAGCAGTTCTTC.

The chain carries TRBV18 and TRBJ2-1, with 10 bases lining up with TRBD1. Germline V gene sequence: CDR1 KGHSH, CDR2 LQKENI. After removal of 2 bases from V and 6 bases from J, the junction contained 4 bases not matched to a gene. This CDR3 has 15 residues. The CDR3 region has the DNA TGTGCCAGCTCACCAAGGGACAGGGGCTTCAATGAGCAGTTCTTC. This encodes CASSPRDRGFNEQFF.

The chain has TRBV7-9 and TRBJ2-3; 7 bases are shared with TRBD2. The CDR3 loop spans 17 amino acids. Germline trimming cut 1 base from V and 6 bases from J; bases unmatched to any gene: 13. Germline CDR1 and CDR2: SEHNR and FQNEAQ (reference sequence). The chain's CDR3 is CASSLELGLLFADTQYF. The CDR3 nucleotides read TGTGCCAGCAGCTTAGAGCTGGGACTATTGTTTGCGGATACGCAGTATTTT. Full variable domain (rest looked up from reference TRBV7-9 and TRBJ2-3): DTGVSQNPRHKITKRGQNVTFRCDPISEHNRLYWYRQTLGQGPEFLTYFQNEAQLEKSRLLSDRFSAERPKGSFSTLEIQRTEQGDSAMYLCASSLELGLLFADTQYFGPGTRLTVL.

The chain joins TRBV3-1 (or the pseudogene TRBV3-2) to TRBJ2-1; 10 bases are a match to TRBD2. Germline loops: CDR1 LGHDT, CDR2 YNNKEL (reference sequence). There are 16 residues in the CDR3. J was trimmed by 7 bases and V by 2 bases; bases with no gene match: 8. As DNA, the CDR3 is TGTGCCAGCAGCCAAAGCGGGGGGGCGTCCTTGAATGAGCAGTTCTTC. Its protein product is CASSQSGGASLNEQFF.

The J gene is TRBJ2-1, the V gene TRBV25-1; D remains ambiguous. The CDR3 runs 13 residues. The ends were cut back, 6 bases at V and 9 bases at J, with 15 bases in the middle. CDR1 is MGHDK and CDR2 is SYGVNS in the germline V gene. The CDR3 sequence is CASRAASTGEQFF. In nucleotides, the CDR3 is TGTGCCAGCAGGGCGGCCTCGACGGGTGAGCAGTTCTTC. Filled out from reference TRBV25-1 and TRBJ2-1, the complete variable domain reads EADIYQTPRYLVIGTGKKITLECSQTMGHDKMYWYQQDPGMELHLIHYSYGVNSTEKGDLSSESTVSRIRTEHFPLTLESARPSHTSQYLCASRAASTGEQFFGPGTRLTVL.

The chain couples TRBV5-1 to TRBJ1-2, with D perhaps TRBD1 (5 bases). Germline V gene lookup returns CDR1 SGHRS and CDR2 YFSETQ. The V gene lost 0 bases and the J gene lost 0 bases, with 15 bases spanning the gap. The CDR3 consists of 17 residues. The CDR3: CASSLAAGTVANYGYTF. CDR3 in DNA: TGCGCCAGCAGCTTGGCTGCGGGGACGGTAGCTAACTATGGCTACACCTTC.

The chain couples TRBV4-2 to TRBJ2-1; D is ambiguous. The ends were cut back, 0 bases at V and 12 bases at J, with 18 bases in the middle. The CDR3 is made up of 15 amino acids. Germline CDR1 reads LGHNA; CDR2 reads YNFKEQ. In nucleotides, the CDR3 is TGTGCCAGCAGCCAAGAGTCAGTCCCAGGAAGATCGCAGTTCTTC. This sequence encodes CASSQESVPGRSQFF.